This TCR beta chain was identified in a study of cytomegalovirus exposure and HLA in healthy donors. Study-wide findings and caveats: Reports showed the classifier diagnosing cytomegalovirus status with high specificity and sensitivity. In a later analysis, TCR beta V- and J-gene trimming was associated with a missense DCLRE1C variant.

Healthy bone marrow donors made up the donors. Germline V lookup: CDR1 ENHRY, CDR2 SYGVKD. Trimming removed 6 bases from V and 3 bases from J, with 15 bases in between. The CDR3 length is 14 residues. As for this clone: The antigen remains unidentified.

13 Jbeta primers and 60 Vbeta primers were used for the PCR. The table came from immunoSEQ multiplex PCR; TCRdb's copy has only in-frame clones and leaves some out. The top ten hold roughly 5% of the sample, which has around 160,000 clones, roughly 74% seen once. The chain recombines TRBV10-3 with TRBJ2-7, with D unresolved. This sequence originates from a male donor in good health and CMV-seronegative. What was sequenced was PBMCs. CDR3 sequence reads: CAIRRGSLLYEQYF. CDR3 DNA sequence: TGTGCCATCAGACGCGGATCCTTACTCTACGAGCAGTACTTC.